This TCR beta chain is from a study of blood T cell repertoires in COVID-19. Study-level information: Acute-phase and convalescent COVID-19 samples originated in the United States, Italy and Spain.

Original data processing: Nucleated cell number was recorded as an estimate derived from reference gene primer amplification. Data came from immunoSEQ multiplex PCR; TCRdb stores just in-frame clones and leaves some out. That table is the source of V, J and clone size, and D and trimming were worked out from the DNA. The table lists tens of thousands of clones, roughly four fifths of them singletons. Germline CDR1 and CDR2: SGHTA and FQGNSA. The CDR3 is 14 amino acids. The chain links TRBV7-2 to TRBJ2-3; a possible D gene is TRBD2 (6 bases). Sequencing was carried out using peripheral blood. This clonotype was obtained from a human donor in a cohort sampled during active COVID-19. The CDR3: CMTRTPGDTDTQYF. The CDR3 DNA follows: TGTATGACTCGGACTCCGGGGGACACAGATACGCAGTATTTT.